These 20 T cell receptor beta chains originate from one sample sequenced in a study of cytomegalovirus exposure and HLA in healthy donors. PCR primers comprised 60 Vbeta and 13 Jbeta primers. Assay used: immunoSEQ multiplex PCR; TCRdb lists only in-frame clones, some missing. The table records 25,000 to 40,000 clones, about three fifths of them present only once. The sequenced sample consisted of PBMCs. The receptors stem from a man aged 50-60 years in good health and CMV-seropositive.

The chain carries TRBV29-1 and TRBJ2-1; 9 positions match TRBD2. In germline, CDR1 is SQVTM, CDR2 ANQGSEA. The CDR3 consists of 14 residues. With 2 bases clipped from V and 5 bases from J, the junction kept 4 bases outside the gene matches. CDR3 nucleotide sequence: TGCAGCGTTGAATCGTTAGCGGGAGACAATGAGCAGTTCTTC. Encoded protein: CSVESLAGDNEQFF.

This clone was seen a handful of times. The chain carries TRBV29-1 and TRBJ1-1; tentative D call: TRBD1 (6 bases). The germline V gene encodes CDR1 SQVTM and CDR2 ANQGSEA. The CDR3 length is 12 residues. Between the trimmed V and J ends, which lost 6 bases and 5 bases, there was a span of 13 bases. The CDR3 DNA is TGCAGCGTAAAACAGGGTGTAACTGAAGCTTTCTTT. Protein product: CSVKQGVTEAFF.

This chain joins TRBV29-1 and TRBJ1-2, with 7 bases fitting TRBD1. Germline CDR1 SQVTM, CDR2 ANQGSEA. There are 12 residues in the CDR3. The trim removed 3 bases at V and 9 bases at J, leaving 7 bases unmatched. The CDR3 region is CSVEAGGFSYTF. The CDR3 DNA reads TGCAGCGTTGAGGCAGGGGGGTTTAGCTACACCTTC.

The rearrangement links TRBV4-2 to TRBJ1-4; no reliable D call. CDR1 is LGHNA and CDR2 is YNFKEQ in the germline V gene. Deletions cut 3 bases from V and 6 bases from J, with 11 bases between. This CDR3 region has 14 residues. The CDR3 DNA reads as TGTGCCAGCAGCCAGATGGACGGGGATGAAAAACTGTTTTTT. Translated, it gives CASSQMDGDEKLFF.

J is TRBJ2-3 and V is TRBV30; 9 bases align to TRBD2. CDR1 GTSNPN and CDR2 SVGIG come from the germline V gene (reference sequence). The CDR3 consists of 14 residues. V was clipped by 5 bases and J by 5 bases; unmatched bases: 8. The CDR3 sequence: CAWGIAGVGDTQYF. The CDR3 DNA sequence: TGTGCCTGGGGCATAGCGGGGGTAGGAGATACGCAGTATTTT.

The chain couples TRBV28 to TRBJ1-3; TRBD1 aligns across 7 bases. The V gene end was trimmed by 5 bases and the J gene end by 0 bases; junction bases not matched to a gene: 7. From germline, CDR1 is MDHEN and CDR2 SYDVKM. This CDR3 is 16 amino acids long. Written as DNA, the CDR3 is TGTGCCAGCAGTCCCGCCGACAGGGCCTCTGGAAACACCATATATTTT. Translation gives CASSPADRASGNTIYF. Based on the CDR3 plus reference TRBV28 and TRBJ1-3, the full variable domain is DVKVTQSSRYLVKRTGEKVFLECVQDMDHENMFWYRQDPGLGLRLIYFSYDVKMKEKGDIPEGYSVSREKKERFSLILESASTNQTSMYLCASSPADRASGNTIYFGEGSWLTVV.

The chain joins TRBV10-3 to TRBJ2-1; D is unresolved. Trimming took 2 bases from V and 0 from J, leaving 11 bases between them. The CDR3 length is 16 residues. Germline assignment: CDR1 ENHRY and CDR2 SYGVKD. Here the CDR3 DNA reads TGTGCCATCAGTGAGGTTGGTCCGAGCTCCTACAATGAGCAGTTCTTC. Amino acid sequence: CAISEVGPSSYNEQFF.

This sequence joins TRBV9 and TRBJ2-3; tentatively, D is TRBD2 (5 bases). The CDR3 is 14 residues long. CDR1 is SGDLS, CDR2 YYNGEE, per germline. Trimming stripped 0 bases from V and 4 bases from J, with 9 bases between. For the CDR3, the DNA is TGTGCCAGCAGCGTAGAATTGGAGGCAGATACGCAGTATTTT. Its translation is CASSVELEADTQYF.

This clone was seen just once. The chain combines TRBV5-1 with TRBJ2-7, with D maybe TRBD1 (6 bases). The CDR3 totals 13 residues. CDR1 is SGHRS, CDR2 YFSETQ, per germline. Trimming stripped 3 bases from V and 2 bases from J, with 9 bases between. For the CDR3, the DNA is TGCGCCAGCAGCTCAGGACAGACCTACGAGCAGTACTTC. Its protein product is CASSSGQTYEQYF.

This clone was recorded only once. J is TRBJ2-7 and V is TRBV7-9, with TRBD2 matching over 7 bases. The CDR3 has 13 residues. Germline CDR1 is SEHNR and CDR2 is FQNEAQ (reference sequence). The J segment lost 3 bases and the V segment lost 6 bases, leaving 5 bases of the junction unmatched. CDR3 nucleotides: TGTGCCAGCAGGGTCGGACTAGGCTACGAGCAGTACTTC. This codes for CASRVGLGYEQYF.

V is TRBV2 and J is TRBJ2-2; D is uncertain. The CDR3 extends over 11 amino acids. Trimming took 6 bases from V and 3 from J, leaving 2 bases between them. Germline CDR1 reads SNHLY; CDR2 reads FYNNEI. CDR3 amino acids: CASSDTGELFF. DNA for the CDR3: TGTGCCAGCAGCGACACCGGGGAGCTGTTTTTT.

The chain combines TRBV5-1 with TRBJ2-7; D might be TRBD1 (5 bases). Looked up from germline, CDR1 is SGHRS and CDR2 is YFSETQ. V was cut by 0 bases and J by 4 bases, with 11 bases left in between. The CDR3 covers 14 residues. CDR3 sequence reads: CASSLGAGLYEQYF. The CDR3 nucleotides are TGCGCCAGCAGCTTGGGGGCAGGGTTATACGAGCAGTACTTC.

This rearrangement joins TRBV7-6 to TRBJ1-5; D uncertain. CDR1 is SGHVS and CDR2 is FNYEAQ in the germline V gene. V lost 4 bases to trimming and J lost 3 bases, with 13 bases between them. This CDR3 is 15 amino acids long. CDR3 region: CASSSIGGLNQPQHF. Here the CDR3 DNA reads TGTGCCAGCAGCTCCATAGGAGGGCTCAATCAGCCCCAGCATTTT.

The rearrangement uses TRBV27 and TRBJ1-1; perhaps TRBD1 as D (6 bases). Trimming took 5 bases from V and 5 from J, leaving 12 bases between them. This CDR3 region has 13 residues. The germline V gene has CDR1 MNHEY and CDR2 SMNVEV (reference sequence). DNA of the CDR3: TGTGCCAGCAGTCCAATCGACAGGACTGAAGCTTTCTTT. Protein sequence: CASSPIDRTEAFF.

This clone occurred a few times. The chain couples TRBV7-2 to TRBJ1-2; D uncertain. The ends were cut back, 1 base at V and 0 bases at J, with 9 bases in the middle. Per the germline V gene, CDR1 is SGHTA and CDR2 is FQGNSA. The CDR3 consists of 15 residues. The CDR3 loop reads CASSLDPEPNYGYTF. In nucleotides, the CDR3 is TGTGCCAGCAGCTTAGATCCGGAGCCTAACTATGGCTACACCTTC. Variable domain in full (rest from reference TRBV7-2 and TRBJ1-2): GAGVSQSPSNKVTEKGKDVELRCDPISGHTALYWYRQSLGQGLEFLIYFQGNSAPDKSGLPSDRFSAERTGGSVSTLTIQRTQQEDSAVYLCASSLDPEPNYGYTFGSGTRLTVV.

The chain has TRBV6-1 and TRBJ2-7; 7 nucleotides line up with TRBD1. Germline assignment: CDR1 MNHNS and CDR2 SASEGT. V dropped 6 bases and J dropped 6; count of bases not matched to a gene: 8. The CDR3 runs 13 residues. The CDR3: CASRGQLSGEQYF. The CDR3 nucleotides read TGTGCCAGCAGGGGACAGCTCTCCGGCGAGCAGTACTTC.

V usage is TRBV7-8 and J usage is TRBJ1-6; TRBD1 aligns across 8 bases. The V segment lost 4 bases and the J segment 5 bases; nucleotides outside the gene matches: 4. The CDR3 is 15 residues long. Germline lookup yields CDR1 SGHVS and CDR2 FQNEAQ. CDR3 coding DNA: TGTGCCAGCAGCTCAACGACAGGGGATAATTCACCCCTCCACTTT. Residues: CASSSTTGDNSPLHF. Using reference TRBV7-8 and TRBJ1-6 for the parts outside the CDR3, the full variable domain is GAGVSQSPRYKVAKRGQDVALRCDPISGHVSLFWYQQALGQGPEFLTYFQNEAQLDKSGLPSDRFFAERPEGSVSTLKIQRTQQEDSAVYLCASSSTTGDNSPLHFGNGTRLTVT.

The genes are TRBV19 and TRBJ2-3, with D possibly matching TRBD2 (5 bases). The V end was cut by 5 bases, the J end by 2 bases, with 14 bases between. The germline CDR1 and CDR2 sequences are LNHDA and SQIVND (reference sequence). This CDR3 is built from 15 residues. CDR3 sequence: CASSPTETITDTQYF. CDR3 DNA: TGTGCCAGTAGTCCTACAGAGACTATCACAGATACGCAGTATTTT.

The CDR3 loop reads CASNGQGPYSPLHF. In DNA form, the CDR3 reads TGTGCCAGCAACGGACAGGGACCTTATTCACCCCTCCACTTT. The chain combines TRBV19 with TRBJ1-6; TRBD1 matches 8 bases. This CDR3 has 14 amino acids. J was trimmed by 8 bases and V by 9 bases; bases with no gene match: 9. The V gene's germline CDR1 is LNHDA and CDR2 SQIVND (reference sequence).

This clone has only one observation. This rearrangement joins TRBV6-5 to TRBJ2-7; 12 bases fit TRBD2. V lost 4 bases and J lost 4; bases outside the gene matches: 2. CDR1 is MNHEY and CDR2 is SVGAGI in the germline V gene. This CDR3 is 14 amino acids long. CDR3 in amino acids: CASSSTSGSYEQYF. For the CDR3, the DNA is TGTGCCAGCAGTTCGACTAGCGGGAGTTACGAGCAGTACTTC.